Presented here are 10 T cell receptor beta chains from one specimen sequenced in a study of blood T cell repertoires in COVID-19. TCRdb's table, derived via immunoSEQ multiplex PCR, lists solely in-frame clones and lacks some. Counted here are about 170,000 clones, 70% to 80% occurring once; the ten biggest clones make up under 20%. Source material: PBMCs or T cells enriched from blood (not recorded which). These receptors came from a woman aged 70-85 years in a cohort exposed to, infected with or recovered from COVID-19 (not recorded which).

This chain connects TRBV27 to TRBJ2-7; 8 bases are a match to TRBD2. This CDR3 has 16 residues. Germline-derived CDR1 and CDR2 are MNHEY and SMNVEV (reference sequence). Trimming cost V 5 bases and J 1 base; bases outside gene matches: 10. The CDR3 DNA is TGTGCCAGCAGTCCCCCGGGAGCGGGAGTATCCTACGAGCAGTACTTC. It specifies CASSPPGAGVSYEQYF.

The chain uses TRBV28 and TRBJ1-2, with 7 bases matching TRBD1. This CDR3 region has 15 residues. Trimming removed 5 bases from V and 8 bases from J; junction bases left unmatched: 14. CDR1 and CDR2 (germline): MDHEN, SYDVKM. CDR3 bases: TGTGCCAGCAGTCCTTTAGACAGGGCGATCGAAGGCTACACCTTC. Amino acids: CASSPLDRAIEGYTF.

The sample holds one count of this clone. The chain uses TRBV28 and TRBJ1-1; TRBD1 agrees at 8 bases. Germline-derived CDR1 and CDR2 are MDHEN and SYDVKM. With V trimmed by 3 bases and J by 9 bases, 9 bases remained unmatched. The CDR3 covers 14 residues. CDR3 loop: CASSFGSSGGKAFF. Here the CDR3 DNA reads TGTGCCAGCAGTTTTGGGTCTTCAGGGGGCAAAGCTTTCTTT. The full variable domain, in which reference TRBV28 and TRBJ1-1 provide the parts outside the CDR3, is DVKVTQSSRYLVKRTGEKVFLECVQDMDHENMFWYRQDPGLGLRLIYFSYDVKMKEKGDIPEGYSVSREKKERFSLILESASTNQTSMYLCASSFGSSGGKAFFGQGTRLTVV.

The CDR3 DNA sequence: TGTGCCAGCTCACCACCGTTATTAGCGAGAGGTGCAGATACGCAGTATTTT. Translating it yields CASSPPLLARGADTQYF. This chain joins TRBV18 and TRBJ2-3; a possible D gene is TRBD2 (5 bases). The CDR3 has 17 amino acids. Germline CDR1 KGHSH, CDR2 LQKENI. Trimming took 0 bases from V and 4 from J, leaving 17 bases between them.

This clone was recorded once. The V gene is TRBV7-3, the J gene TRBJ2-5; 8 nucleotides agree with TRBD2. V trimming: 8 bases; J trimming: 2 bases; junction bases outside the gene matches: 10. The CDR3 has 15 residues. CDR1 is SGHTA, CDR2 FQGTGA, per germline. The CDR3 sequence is CASSGGAGLQETQYF. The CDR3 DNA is TGTGCCAGCTCCGGGGGGGCGGGCCTTCAAGAGACCCAGTACTTC. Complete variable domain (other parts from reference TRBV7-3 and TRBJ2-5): GAGVSQTPSNKVTEKGKYVELRCDPISGHTALYWYRQSLGQGPEFLIYFQGTGAADDSGLPNDRFFAVRPEGSVSTLKIQRTERGDSAVYLCASSGGAGLQETQYFGPGTRLLVL.

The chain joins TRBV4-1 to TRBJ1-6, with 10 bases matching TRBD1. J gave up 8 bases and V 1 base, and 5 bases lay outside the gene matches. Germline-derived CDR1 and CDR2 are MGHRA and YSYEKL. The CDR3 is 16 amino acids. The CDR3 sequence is CASSQGGTGVDSPLHF. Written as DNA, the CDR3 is TGCGCCAGCAGCCAAGGGGGGACAGGGGTTGATTCACCCCTCCACTTT.

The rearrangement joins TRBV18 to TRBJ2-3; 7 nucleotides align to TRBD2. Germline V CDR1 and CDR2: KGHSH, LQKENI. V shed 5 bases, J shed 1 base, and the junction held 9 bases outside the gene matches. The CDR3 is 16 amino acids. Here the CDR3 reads CASSAVYREGTDTQYF. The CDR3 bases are TGTGCCAGCTCAGCGGTCTACCGGGAGGGCACAGATACGCAGTATTTT.

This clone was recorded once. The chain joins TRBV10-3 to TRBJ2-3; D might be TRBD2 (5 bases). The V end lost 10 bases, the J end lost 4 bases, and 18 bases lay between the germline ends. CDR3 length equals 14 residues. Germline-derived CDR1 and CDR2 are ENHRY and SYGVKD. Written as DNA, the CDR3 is TGTGCCACCCAAGGATGGGGAGTGGCAGATACGCAGTATTTT. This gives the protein CATQGWGVADTQYF.

The CDR3 loop reads CASSLGQGSVQPQHF. In DNA, the CDR3 is TGTGCCAGCAGTTTGGGACAGGGGAGCGTTCAGCCCCAGCATTTT. The chain links TRBV28 to TRBJ1-5; 10 bases are shared with TRBD1. There are 15 residues in the CDR3. Germline assignment: CDR1 MDHEN and CDR2 SYDVKM. Trimming removed 3 bases from V and 6 bases from J; junction bases left unmatched: 5. Complete variable domain (other parts from reference TRBV28 and TRBJ1-5): DVKVTQSSRYLVKRTGEKVFLECVQDMDHENMFWYRQDPGLGLRLIYFSYDVKMKEKGDIPEGYSVSREKKERFSLILESASTNQTSMYLCASSLGQGSVQPQHFGDGTRLSIL.

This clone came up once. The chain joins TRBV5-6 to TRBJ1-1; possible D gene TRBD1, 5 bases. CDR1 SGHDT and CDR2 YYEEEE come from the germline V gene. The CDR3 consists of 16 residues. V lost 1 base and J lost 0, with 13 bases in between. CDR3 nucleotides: TGTGCCAGCAGCTTGTTCGACAGAAGCGTGAACACTGAAGCTTTCTTT. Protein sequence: CASSLFDRSVNTEAFF. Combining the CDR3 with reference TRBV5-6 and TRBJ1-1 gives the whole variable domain DAGVTQSPTHLIKTRGQQVTLRCSPKSGHDTVSWYQQALGQGPQFIFQYYEEEERQRGNFPDRFSGHQFPNYSSELNVNALLLGDSALYLCASSLFDRSVNTEAFFGQGTRLTVV.